Included here is one TCR beta chain sequence, with context. Its cognate antigen is unknown. The PCR was carried out with 60 Vbeta primers and 13 Jbeta primers. Generated by immunoSEQ multiplex PCR, the TCRdb table keeps only in-frame clones and is missing some. The sample holds about 150,000 clones, approximately 84% seen once. With 4 bases clipped from V and 10 bases from J, the junction kept 16 bases outside the gene matches. This CDR3 is 16 amino acids long. Germline V gene data show CDR1 as SGHTA and CDR2 as FQGNSA. The data belong to a study of cytomegalovirus exposure and HLA in healthy donors. At collection, donors were nominally healthy, but unrecorded immune exposures were probable. Whole-study findings and limits: A later analysis reported that several of the most significant clusters appeared to be linked to common viral pathogens, among them Epstein-Barr virus. The classifier reportedly diagnosed cytomegalovirus status with high sensitivity and specificity.

This TCR was recovered from a male donor in good health and CMV-seropositive. The J gene is TRBJ2-1, the V gene TRBV7-2, with 7 nucleotides matching TRBD2. The sequenced material came from PBMCs. The CDR3 DNA sequence: TGTGCCAGCAGCTCGTCCCCGGCTAGCGGACATGGAGAGCAGTTCTTC. This gives the protein CASSSSPASGHGEQFF.